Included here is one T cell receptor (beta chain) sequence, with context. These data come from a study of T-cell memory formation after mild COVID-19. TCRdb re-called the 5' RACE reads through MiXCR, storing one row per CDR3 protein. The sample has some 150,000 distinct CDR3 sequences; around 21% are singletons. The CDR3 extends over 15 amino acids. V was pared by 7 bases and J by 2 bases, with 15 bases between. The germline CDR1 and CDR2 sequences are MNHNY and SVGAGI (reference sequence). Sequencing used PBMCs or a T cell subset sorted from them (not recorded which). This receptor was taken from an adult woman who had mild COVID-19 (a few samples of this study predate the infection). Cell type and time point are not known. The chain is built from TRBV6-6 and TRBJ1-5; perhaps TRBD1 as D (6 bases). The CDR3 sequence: CASTTGGAGNQPQHF. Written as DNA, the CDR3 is TGTGCCAGCACCACGGGGGGCGCGGGCAATCAGCCCCAGCATTTT.